The 9 T cell receptor beta chains in this list originate from one sample, sequenced in a study of human T cells and chemical hapten exposure. Time point here: patch test 1, 2 weeks after DPC sensitization. The sample's treatment: therapeutic diphenylcyclopropenone sensitization with weekly scalp DPC. MiXCR was run by TCRdb on the RACE reads, yielding one entry per CDR3 protein. There are 80,000 to 100,000 distinct CDR3 sequences in the sample; under 15% occur only once, and approximately 2.1% lies in the top ten. The sample in question was whole blood, obtained in connection with sensitization to the hapten diphenylcyclopropenone (DPC). The receptors shown here come from a woman between 40 and 55 years old with alopecia areata. Some clones in this sample may be carry-over from other donors' samples.

This clonotype was observed a handful of times. The chain carries TRBV7-2 and TRBJ2-3; 8 bases are shared with TRBD1. This CDR3 has 18 residues. Per germline, CDR1 SGHTA and CDR2 FQGNSA. With 1 base clipped from V and 0 bases from J, the junction kept 9 bases outside the gene matches. CDR3 DNA sequence: TGTGCCAGCAGCTTAGGATTCCAGGGGGCGATGAGCACAGATACGCAGTATTTT. This sequence encodes CASSLGFQGAMSTDTQYF.

This clonotype has more than one count but fewer than ten. This chain links TRBV28 with TRBJ1-5; TRBD1 might be the D (6 bases). Germline-derived CDR1 and CDR2 are MDHEN and SYDVKM. This CDR3 spans 12 amino acids. V lost 7 bases and J 5 bases, leaving 9 bases between the germline ends. The CDR3 reads CASTTGYQPQHF. In DNA, the CDR3 is TGTGCCAGCACCACAGGGTATCAGCCCCAGCATTTT.

The sample holds a few counts of this clonotype. CDR3 loop: CSVETAFNEQFF. The CDR3 nucleotides read TGCAGCGTTGAAACGGCCTTCAATGAGCAGTTCTTC. This chain uses TRBV29-1 with TRBJ2-1; D call uncertain. Trimming took 2 bases from V and 6 from J, leaving 8 bases between them. The germline V gene has CDR1 SQVTM and CDR2 ANQGSEA. The CDR3 is 12 residues long.

The V gene is TRBV29-1, the J gene TRBJ1-5, with 7 bases fitting TRBD1. The CDR3 extends over 14 amino acids. Germline V gene sequence: CDR1 SQVTM, CDR2 ANQGSEA. With V trimmed by 5 bases and J by 6 bases, 10 bases remained unmatched. This CDR3 is CSVRGGGIGQPQHF. The CDR3 nucleotides read TGCAGCGTTCGAGGGGGCGGAATAGGTCAGCCCCAGCATTTT.

The sample holds many counts of this clonotype. This sequence joins TRBV15 and TRBJ2-2, with D unresolved. CDR3 size: 11 residues. V was trimmed by 6 bases and J by 7 bases, leaving 6 bases between them. Germline CDR1 and CDR2: LNHNV and YYDKDF (reference sequence). CDR3 bases: TGTGCCACCAGGGGAATCGGGGAGCTGTTTTTT. This encodes CATRGIGELFF. Drawing the rest from reference TRBV15 and TRBJ2-2, the complete variable domain is DAMVIQNPRYQVTQFGKPVTLSCSQTLNHNVMYWYQQKSSQAPKLLFHYYDKDFNNEADTPDNFQSRRPNTSFCFLDIRSPGLGDTAMYLCATRGIGELFFGEGSRLTVL.

This clonotype was seen a few times. The genes are TRBV28 and TRBJ1-6; no definite D call. The CDR3 runs to 15 residues. The germline V gene has CDR1 MDHEN and CDR2 SYDVKM. V was cut by 5 bases and J by 6 bases, with 14 bases left in between. The CDR3 coding sequence is TGTGCCAGCAGTCCCTCTGGGCAGGCTAATTCACCCCTCCACTTT. Translation: CASSPSGQANSPLHF.

This clonotype has a handful of counts. V is TRBV28 and J is TRBJ2-1; 11 bases agree with TRBD1. The junction had 9 bases not matched to a gene; V was cut back by 7 bases and J by 4 bases. The CDR3 has 16 amino acids. The germline CDR1 and CDR2 sequences are MDHEN and SYDVKM. The CDR3 DNA follows: TGTGCCAGCAACCCTGGGGGGACAGGGGGTTACAATGAGCAGTTCTTC. As protein: CASNPGGTGGYNEQFF.

This chain joins TRBV11-3 and TRBJ2-1; tentative D call: TRBD2 (6 bases). Germline V gene sequence: CDR1 SGHNT, CDR2 YENEEA. Between the trimmed V and J ends, which lost 2 bases and 0 bases, there was a span of 8 bases. The CDR3 is made up of 15 amino acids. The CDR3 DNA follows: TGTGCCAGCAGCTTAATAGCGGCCTCCTACAATGAGCAGTTCTTC. This gives the protein CASSLIAASYNEQFF. The entire variable domain, with the rest obtained from reference TRBV11-3 and TRBJ2-1, is as follows: EAGVVQSPRYKIIEKKQPVAFWCNPISGHNTLYWYLQNLGQGPELLIRYENEEAVDDSQLPKDRFSAERLKGVDSTLKIQPAELGDSAVYLCASSLIAASYNEQFFGPGTRLTVL.

In DNA form, the CDR3 reads TGTGCCAGCAGCAACACCCAGAGAAGGGTCCAAGAGACCCAGTACTTC. Protein product: CASSNTQRRVQETQYF. The chain combines TRBV21-1 with TRBJ2-5. TRBV21-1 is listed as a pseudogene. This CDR3 is 16 amino acids long.